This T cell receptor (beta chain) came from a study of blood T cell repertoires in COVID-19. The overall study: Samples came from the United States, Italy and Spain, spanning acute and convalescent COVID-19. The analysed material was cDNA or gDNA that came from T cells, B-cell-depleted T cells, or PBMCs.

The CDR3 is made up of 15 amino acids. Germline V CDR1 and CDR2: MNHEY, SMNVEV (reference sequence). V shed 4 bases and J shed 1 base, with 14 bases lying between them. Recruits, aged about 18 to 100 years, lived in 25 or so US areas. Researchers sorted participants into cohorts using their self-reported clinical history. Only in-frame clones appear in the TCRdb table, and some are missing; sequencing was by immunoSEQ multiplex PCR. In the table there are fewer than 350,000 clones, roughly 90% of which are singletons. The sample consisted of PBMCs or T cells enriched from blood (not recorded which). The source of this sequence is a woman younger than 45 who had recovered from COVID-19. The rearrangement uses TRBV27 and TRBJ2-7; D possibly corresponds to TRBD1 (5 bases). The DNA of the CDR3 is TGTGCCAGCAGTTCTTGGGGCGCTGGGTCCTACGAGCAGTACTTC. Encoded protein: CASSSWGAGSYEQYF.